This T cell receptor beta chain was obtained from a study of a mutant IDH1 vaccine in newly diagnosed glioma. Noted time point: baseline, week 1 (first vaccination visit). As for treatment: pre-vaccination baseline after standard-of-care therapy. The data were produced by immunoSEQ multiplex PCR, yet TCRdb's version contains in-frame clones alone and is incomplete. The repertoire includes 60,000 to 75,000 clones, less than 85% of them detected once, and about 7.5% sits in the top ten. The length of the CDR3 is 14 residues. The germline gives CDR1 GTSNPN, CDR2 SVGIG (reference sequence). The V end was cut by 0 bases, the J end by 4 bases, with 12 bases between.

The receptor was isolated from a man aged 45-60 years with glioma. The material was PBMCs, obtained from a glioma patient treated with radiotherapy, temozolomide or both. This rearrangement joins TRBV30 to TRBJ1-2; D possibly corresponds to TRBD1 (6 bases). The chain's CDR3 is CAWSVDVGGYGYTF. The CDR3 DNA sequence: TGTGCCTGGAGTGTAGACGTAGGGGGCTATGGCTACACCTTC.